This TCR beta chain was observed in a study of T cell responses to AZD1222 COVID-19 vaccine. The wider study: The study pooled second doses at about 4 or about 12 weeks.

Per germline, CDR1 SNHLY and CDR2 FYNNEI. This CDR3 region has 13 residues. Trimming took 4 bases from V and 7 from J, leaving 13 bases between them. Profiled with immunoSEQ multiplex PCR; TCRdb holds only in-frame clones, not every one. The sample has over 100,000 clones, about four fifths seen once. Source: peripheral blood, taken on day 0 of AZD1222 vaccination. This receptor was taken from an adult in good health. The V gene is TRBV2, the J gene TRBJ2-5; a possible D gene is TRBD2 (6 bases). CDR3 amino acids: CASSAAMGGTQYF. In DNA form, the CDR3 reads TGTGCCAGCAGTGCCGCTATGGGAGGGACCCAGTACTTC.